This note documents a single T cell receptor beta chain sequence. Its antigen is currently unknown. The table came from immunoSEQ multiplex PCR; TCRdb's copy has only in-frame clones and leaves some out. The sample has about 19,000 clones; over 70% are singletons. The data belong to a study of early stage breast cancer tumors. Study-level background: Eight or nine ER+/PR+/HER2- tumors were invasive ductal; a few were invasive lobular. Whole-study results and caveats: Most shared enriched TCRB sequences were commonly generated ones. Blood repertoires resembled normal breast more than tumor.

V was clipped by 3 bases and J by 3 bases; unmatched bases: 8. CDR1 and CDR2 (germline): MGHRA, YSYEKL. The CDR3 is made up of 15 amino acids. The receptor comes from a person aged 70 to 79 with breast cancer. The chain combines TRBV4-1 with TRBJ2-7; 7 bases map to TRBD1. The sample was blood. The CDR3 sequence: CASSHSPGQLYEQYF. The CDR3 region has the DNA TGCGCCAGCAGCCATTCACCGGGACAGCTCTACGAGCAGTACTTC.